One T cell receptor beta chain is described in this entry. Germline CDR1 MNHEY, CDR2 SVGEGT. The V and J ends lost 5 bases and 4 bases respectively, with 11 bases between them. The CDR3 is 13 amino acids. This entry comes from a study of blood T cell repertoires in COVID-19. Overall study context: Acute and convalescent COVID-19 samples came from the United States, Italy and Spain. From T cells, B-cell-depleted T cells, or PBMCs came the material, which was cDNA or gDNA.

Original analysis: Reference gene primer amplification gave nucleated cell count estimates. Clones were read by immunoSEQ multiplex PCR, and TCRdb kept only the in-frame ones, dropping some. The D gene and trimming were derived from the DNA, and the V and J assignments and clone size from that table. The table includes about 49,000 clones, about 85% detected once. The rearrangement joins TRBV6-2 or TRBV6-3 to TRBJ1-1; D is possibly TRBD1 (5 bases). The TCR originated in a human donor in a cohort sampled during active COVID-19. The sequenced material came from peripheral blood. CDR3 coding DNA: TGTGCCAGCAGTCCGCAGGGTTCCACTGAAGCTTTCTTT. Its translation is CASSPQGSTEAFF.